One and the same sample provided the 19 T cell receptor beta chains below, sequenced in a study of T cell responses to AZD1222 COVID-19 vaccine. Profiled with immunoSEQ multiplex PCR; TCRdb holds only in-frame clones, not every one. The table has under 170,000 clones, 94% seen once; the top ten hold roughly 1.2%. Here the sequenced sample was peripheral blood, taken on day 0 of AZD1222 vaccination. Receptors originate from an adult in good health.

This chain links TRBV28 with TRBJ1-5; D is unresolved. This CDR3 has 16 amino acids. Germline V gene data show CDR1 as MDHEN and CDR2 as SYDVKM. V dropped 6 bases and J dropped 0 bases, with 15 bases sitting between them. In nucleotides, the CDR3 is TGTGCCAGCAGCCGAGGAACCGATTATAGCAATCAGCCCCAGCATTTT. Residues: CASSRGTDYSNQPQHF.

The V gene is TRBV2, the J gene TRBJ2-3; D gene ambiguous. V lost 6 bases and J lost 0, with 13 bases in between. The CDR3 loop spans 15 amino acids. CDR1 is SNHLY and CDR2 is FYNNEI in the germline V gene. CDR3 bases: TGTGCCAGCAGCGCGGCAGGACCTAGCACAGATACGCAGTATTTT. Its protein product is CASSAAGPSTDTQYF.

The chain carries TRBV7-9 and TRBJ1-1; D unresolved. The V gene lost 2 bases and the J gene lost 4 bases, with 8 bases spanning the gap. Germline-derived CDR1 and CDR2 are SEHNR and FQNEAQ (reference sequence). The CDR3 totals 13 residues. CDR3 bases: TGTGCCAGCAGCTTAATCAAGGGCACTGAAGCTTTCTTT. Translating it yields CASSLIKGTEAFF.

The rearrangement links TRBV3-1 (or the pseudogene TRBV3-2) to TRBJ1-3; 7 bases agree with TRBD1. This CDR3 is 14 amino acids long. With 5 bases clipped from V and 8 bases from J, the junction kept 9 bases outside the gene matches. CDR1 LGHDT and CDR2 YNNKEL come from the germline V gene (reference sequence). CDR3 region: CASSIHRGGDTIYF. Written as DNA, the CDR3 is TGTGCCAGCAGCATCCACAGGGGAGGGGACACCATATATTTT.

This clone was detected a few times. This sequence joins TRBV5-1 and TRBJ1-4; no reliable D call. V was pared by 1 base and J by 4 bases, with 5 bases between. Germline loops: CDR1 SGHRS, CDR2 YFSETQ. CDR3 length equals 13 residues. CDR3 nucleotide sequence: TGCGCCAGCAGCTTGACCCTTAATGAAAAACTGTTTTTT. It translates to CASSLTLNEKLFF.

This chain joins TRBV9 and TRBJ2-1; D possibly corresponds to TRBD1 (5 bases). Germline-derived CDR1 and CDR2 are SGDLS and YYNGEE. The CDR3 is 15 amino acids. V was clipped by 3 bases and J by 3 bases, with 13 bases between them. The CDR3: CASSAMTADYNEQFF. The CDR3 bases are TGTGCCAGCAGCGCGATGACAGCCGACTACAATGAGCAGTTCTTC.

This chain links TRBV19 with TRBJ2-7; tentatively, D is TRBD1 (6 bases). This CDR3 is built from 18 residues. V was pared by 6 bases and J by 3 bases, with 27 bases between. CDR1 and CDR2 (germline): LNHDA, SQIVND (reference sequence). CDR3 sequence reads: CASRHNGLGAGAHYEQYV. The DNA for the CDR3 is TGTGCCAGTAGACACAACGGGTTGGGGGCAGGAGCCCACTACGAGCAGTACGTC.

This sequence joins TRBV7-2 and TRBJ1-2; no clear D gene. V was trimmed by 1 base and J by 8 bases, leaving 20 bases between them. In germline, CDR1 is SGHTA, CDR2 FQGNSA. The CDR3 extends over 16 amino acids. The CDR3 DNA sequence: TGTGCCAGCAGCTTAGGCGGTGGGGTTAGGACTATCGGCTACACCTTC. Its protein product is CASSLGGGVRTIGYTF.

This sequence joins TRBV6-6 and TRBJ1-2, with a tentative D call TRBD1 (6 bases). Germline values: CDR1 MNHNY, CDR2 SVGAGI (reference sequence). V lost 2 bases to trimming and J lost 6 bases, with 16 bases between them. The CDR3 runs 15 residues. The CDR3 loop is CASSYGGSGGDGYTF. Here the CDR3 DNA reads TGTGCCAGCAGTTACGGGGGCAGCGGTGGGGATGGCTACACCTTC.

The J gene is TRBJ2-7, the V gene TRBV6-2 or TRBV6-3; D gene uncertain. The length of the CDR3 is 13 residues. Between the trimmed V and J ends, which lost 2 bases and 10 bases, there was a span of 15 bases. Germline CDR1 reads MNHEY; CDR2 reads SVGEGT. Written as DNA, the CDR3 is TGTGCCAGCAGTTACGGTCTAGGTAACCCCCAGTACGTC. Amino acids: CASSYGLGNPQYV.

In its sample, this clone was seen once. V usage is TRBV7-7 and J usage is TRBJ2-5; D is uncertain. CDR3 size: 15 residues. CDR1 is SSHAT and CDR2 is FNYEAQ in the germline V gene (reference sequence). The V end was cut by 1 base, the J end by 1 base, with 10 bases between. In DNA form, the CDR3 reads TGTGCCAGCAGCTTAGGACCGTTACCCCAAGAGACCCAGTACTTC. Translating it yields CASSLGPLPQETQYF. Complete variable domain (other parts from reference TRBV7-7 and TRBJ2-5): GAGVSQSPRYKVTKRGQDVTLRCDPISSHATLYWYQQALGQGPEFLTYFNYEAQPDKSGLPSDRFSAERPEGSISTLTIQRTEQRDSAMYRCASSLGPLPQETQYFGPGTRLLVL.

This clone was counted once. This sequence joins TRBV11-3 and TRBJ1-4, with D possibly matching TRBD1 (6 bases). The CDR3 covers 15 residues. Germline V gene data show CDR1 as SGHNT and CDR2 as YENEEA. V gave up 0 bases and J gave up 6 bases, with 11 bases separating them. This CDR3 reads CASSLDFRGDEKLFF. Here the CDR3 DNA reads TGTGCCAGCAGCTTAGATTTCAGGGGTGATGAAAAACTGTTTTTT.

This chain joins TRBV11-2 and TRBJ2-7; maybe TRBD2 (5 bases). Trimming stripped 1 base from V and 7 bases from J, with 14 bases between. Germline lookup yields CDR1 SGHAT and CDR2 FQNNGV. This CDR3 has 14 residues. This CDR3 is CASSLATSVWEQYV. For the CDR3, the DNA is TGTGCCAGCAGCTTAGCTACTAGTGTGTGGGAGCAGTACGTC.

This sequence joins TRBV3-1 (or the pseudogene TRBV3-2) and TRBJ2-3; 9 bases are shared with TRBD1. Trimming cost V 1 base and J 1 base; bases outside gene matches: 6. CDR1 LGHDT and CDR2 YNNKEL come from the germline V gene (reference sequence). CDR3 length: 17 amino acids. CDR3 in DNA: TGTGCCAGCAGCCAAGTCTCGGGACAGGGCGGCACAGATACGCAGTATTTT. Translation: CASSQVSGQGGTDTQYF.

The chain couples TRBV28 to TRBJ1-1, with TRBD1 matching 9 bases. The germline V gene encodes CDR1 MDHEN and CDR2 SYDVKM. The CDR3 is made up of 17 amino acids. The trim removed 1 base at V and 4 bases at J, leaving 10 bases unmatched. The DNA of the CDR3 is TGTGCCAGCAGTTTATTGTACAGGGGGCGCGGGAGCACTGAAGCTTTCTTT. Its protein product is CASSLLYRGRGSTEAFF. The full variable domain, with the rest looked up from reference TRBV28 and TRBJ1-1, is DVKVTQSSRYLVKRTGEKVFLECVQDMDHENMFWYRQDPGLGLRLIYFSYDVKMKEKGDIPEGYSVSREKKERFSLILESASTNQTSMYLCASSLLYRGRGSTEAFFGQGTRLTVV.

This sequence joins TRBV7-9 and TRBJ2-1; D could derive from TRBD1 or TRBD2 (5 bases each). Trimming shortened V by 6 bases and J by 0 bases, and 18 bases separated the two germline ends. CDR1 and CDR2 (germline): SEHNR, FQNEAQ (reference sequence). This CDR3 region has 17 residues. The CDR3 sequence is CASSASSGTVSYNEQFF. Here the CDR3 DNA reads TGTGCCAGCAGTGCCAGTTCTGGGACCGTCTCCTACAATGAGCAGTTCTTC. The variable domain in full, completed from reference TRBV7-9 and TRBJ2-1, reads DTGVSQNPRHKITKRGQNVTFRCDPISEHNRLYWYRQTLGQGPEFLTYFQNEAQLEKSRLLSDRFSAERPKGSFSTLEIQRTEQGDSAMYLCASSASSGTVSYNEQFFGPGTRLTVL.

The chain employs TRBV5-1 and TRBJ1-2; D is possibly TRBD1 (5 bases). Germline V CDR1 and CDR2: SGHRS, YFSETQ. This CDR3 comprises 14 residues. V was pared by 0 bases and J by 7 bases, with 13 bases between. The CDR3 loop is CASSLEGIGFGYTF. The CDR3 nucleotides are TGCGCCAGCAGCTTGGAGGGGATAGGCTTTGGCTACACCTTC.

The chain employs TRBV6-2 or TRBV6-3 and TRBJ2-1; 14 positions match TRBD2. Germline trimming cut 4 bases from V and 9 bases from J; bases unmatched to any gene: 8. The CDR3 sequence is 16 residues long. CDR1 is MNHEY, CDR2 SVGEGT, per germline. The CDR3 sequence: CASSSSVTSGRGEQFF. The DNA of the CDR3 is TGTGCCAGCAGTTCCTCTGTGACTAGCGGGAGGGGTGAGCAGTTCTTC.

For this clone: Other DNA sequences within the sample encode an identical CDR3. The rearrangement joins TRBV19 to TRBJ2-1; weak D call: TRBD1 (5 bases). Trimming left V 1 base short and J 4 bases short, with 8 bases between. There are 14 residues in the CDR3. Germline V gene lookup returns CDR1 LNHDA and CDR2 SQIVND (reference sequence). The CDR3 is CASSIGGSYNEQFF. CDR3 bases: TGTGCCAGTAGTATAGGGGGCAGTTACAATGAGCAGTTCTTC.